These T cell receptor beta chains were read from a single sample in a study of T-cell reconstitution after alpha-beta-depleted transplantation in children. TCRdb reanalysed the PCR reads using MiXCR and keeps one entry per CDR3 protein. This sample has fewer than 250,000 distinct CDR3 sequences, with around a sixth found just once. The material was PBMCs, mostly from graft donor cells, obtained 360 days after TCRalphabeta/CD19-depleted stem cell transplant. These receptors came from a male patient between 2 and 9 years old who had a stem cell transplant for acute lymphoblastic leukemia, so the T cells may come from the graft donor. Both conserved end residues are part of each CDR3. Each record gives: D gene, CDR3 length, V gene, clone size, J gene, CDR3 protein, CDR3 DNA. The D gene is left open where the match is weak. Clone size is shown for a subset of rows, as once, few, many or a class of expanded clone.

>TRBD2|17|TRBV12-3/TRBV12-4|NA|TRBJ2-1
CASTISGGENRNNEQFF
TGTGCCAGCACCATATCGGGAGGGGAGAATAGGAACAATGAGCAGTTCTTC
>NA|12|TRBV10-3|many|TRBJ2-7
CAISADSHEQYF
TGTGCCATCTCAGCGGACAGCCACGAGCAGTACTTC
>TRBD1|16|TRBV7-2|few|TRBJ2-7
CASSLFGIGTGLEQYF
TGTGCCAGCAGCTTATTTGGTATTGGGACAGGGCTCGAGCAGTACTTC
>NA|15|TRBV2|NA|TRBJ2-2
CASSRDRRNTGELFF
TGTGCCAGCAGCCGGGACCGCCGCAACACCGGGGAGCTGTTTTTT
>NA|16|TRBV12-3/TRBV12-4|few|TRBJ1-5
CASSFARRGSNQPQHF
TGTGCCAGCAGTTTTGCCCGCAGGGGTAGCAATCAGCCCCAGCATTTT
>TRBD1|15|TRBV7-8|NA|TRBJ2-5
CASSYGQGIQETQYF
TGTGCCAGCAGCTACGGACAGGGGATCCAAGAGACCCAGTACTTC
>NA|15|TRBV7-9|few|TRBJ1-4
CASSPNTATNEKLFF
TGTGCCAGCAGCCCCAACACCGCAACTAATGAAAAACTGTTTTTT
>TRBD1|15|TRBV6-2/TRBV6-3|NA|TRBJ2-4
CASRSLQGAKNIQYF
TGTGCCAGCAGGTCGTTACAGGGGGCCAAAAACATTCAGTACTTC
>TRBD2|14|TRBV4-2|NA|TRBJ2-2
CASSRGGVTGELFF
TGTGCCAGCAGCCGGGGAGGGGTTACCGGGGAGCTGTTTTTT
>NA|15|TRBV20-1|NA|TRBJ1-5
CSARDLQGQNQPQHF
TGCAGTGCTAGAGATTTACAGGGTCAAAATCAGCCCCAGCATTTT
>NA|13|TRBV28|NA|TRBJ2-2
CASSLPDNTGELF
TGTGCCAGCAGTTTGCCAGATAATACCGGGGAGCTGTTT
>NA|13|TRBV6-9|NA|TRBJ2-6
CASHPSGANVLTF
TGTGCCAGCCACCCCTCTGGGGCCAACGTCCTGACTTTC
>TRBD2|19|TRBV12-3/TRBV12-4|NA|TRBJ2-2
CASSLGPGLAGVYTGELFF
TGTGCCAGCAGTTTGGGCCCTGGCTTAGCGGGGGTCTACACCGGGGAGCTGTTTTTT
>NA|15|TRBV7-3|NA|TRBJ1-3
CASSPIGGAGNTIYF
TGTGCCAGCAGCCCCATCGGAGGGGCTGGAAACACCATATATTTT
>TRBD1|12|TRBV10-3|NA|TRBJ2-7
CAISQQGYEQYF
TGTGCCATCAGTCAACAGGGGTACGAGCAGTACTTC
>NA|15|TRBV6-2/TRBV6-3|NA|TRBJ2-1
CASSSPGHSYNEQFF
TGTGCCAGCAGTTCCCCCGGACATTCCTACAATGAGCAGTTCTTC
>NA|14|TRBV11-2|few|TRBJ1-2
CASNPPGTSIGYTF
TGTGCCAGCAACCCCCCGGGGACCTCTATTGGCTACACCTTC
>NA|13|TRBV11-3|NA|TRBJ1-2
CASSLSQGYGYTF
TGTGCCAGCAGCTTATCACAGGGCTATGGCTACACCTTC
>TRBD1|15|TRBV27|many|TRBJ2-1
CASSPTGEVYNEQFF
TGTGCCAGCAGCCCGACAGGGGAGGTCTACAATGAGCAGTTCTTC
>TRBD2|18|TRBV5-1|many|TRBJ2-7
CASSSDPGLAGKGYEQYF
TGCGCCAGCAGCTCGGACCCCGGACTAGCGGGGAAGGGCTACGAGCAGTACTTC
>NA|13|TRBV7-2|few|TRBJ2-5
CASSLVINGPGHF
TGTGCCAGCAGCTTAGTGATAAATGGGCCCGGGCACTTC
>NA|19|TRBV4-1|few|TRBJ2-1
CASSSRQYAFWSINNEQFF
TGCGCCAGCAGCTCTCGACAGTATGCGTTTTGGTCGATAAACAATGAGCAGTTCTTC
>NA|14|TRBV3-1|once|TRBJ2-3
CASSQDTSTDTQYF
TGTGCCAGCAGCCAAGATACTAGCACAGATACGCAGTATTTT
>TRBD1|14|TRBV4-2|few|TRBJ1-1
CASSQQTGSTEAFF
TGTGCCAGCAGCCAACAGACAGGGAGCACTGAAGCTTTCTTT
>NA|14|TRBV28|many|TRBJ2-7
CASSLTERSYEQYF
TGTGCCAGCAGTTTAACAGAGAGGTCCTACGAGCAGTACTTC
>NA|13|TRBV5-5|many|TRBJ1-1
CASSLEGNTEAFF
TGTGCCAGCAGTTTGGAGGGGAACACTGAAGCTTTCTTT
>NA|15|TRBV19|NA|TRBJ1-1
CASSGAPVGSTEAFF
TGTGCCAGTAGTGGGGCACCGGTGGGTAGCACTGAAGCTTTCTTT
>NA|13|TRBV12-3/TRBV12-4|many|TRBJ2-1
CASSTGTYNEQFF
TGTGCCAGCAGTACGGGGACCTACAATGAGCAGTTCTTC
>NA|13|TRBV29-1|few|TRBJ2-1
CSFRALAYNEQFF
TGCAGCTTCAGGGCTCTCGCCTACAATGAGCAGTTCTTC
>NA|14|TRBV27|few|TRBJ2-1
CASMVRAGQNEQFF
TGTGCCTCCATGGTCCGGGCGGGTCAGAATGAGCAGTTCTTC
>NA|14|TRBV27|few|TRBJ2-5
CASSLSGGRETQYF
TGTGCCAGCAGTTTATCAGGGGGGAGGGAGACCCAGTACTTC
>NA|15|TRBV12-3/TRBV12-4|few|TRBJ2-7
CASTQWVEAYYEQYF
TGTGCCAGCACCCAATGGGTTGAGGCCTACTACGAGCAGTACTTC
>NA|14|TRBV20-1|many|TRBJ2-3
CSARVGQGKDTQYF
TGCAGTGCTAGAGTCGGCCAGGGGAAAGATACGCAGTATTTT
>TRBD1|13|TRBV20-1|NA|TRBJ2-3
CSAPNQDRDTQYF
TGCAGTGCACCGAACCAGGACAGGGATACGCAGTATTTT
>NA|13|TRBV3-1|few|TRBJ2-3
CASSQNGVDTQYF
TGTGCCAGCAGCCAAAATGGGGTGGATACGCAGTATTTT
>NA|13|TRBV29-1|few|TRBJ1-3
CSVVYDSGNTIYF
TGCAGCGTTGTGTACGATTCTGGAAACACCATATATTTT
>TRBD2|16|TRBV4-2|NA|TRBJ2-6
CASSQDNAGDGYVLTF
TGTGCCAGCAGCCAAGATAATGCGGGGGATGGATACGTCCTGACTTTC
>NA|13|TRBV20-1|NA|TRBJ1-5
CSAFGTFDQPQHF
TGCAGTGCTTTTGGGACCTTCGATCAGCCCCAGCATTTT
>TRBD1|14|TRBV7-9|few|TRBJ1-2
CASSLRQGVDGYTF
TGTGCCAGCAGCTTAAGACAGGGAGTAGACGGCTACACCTTC
>TRBD1|13|TRBV11-2|NA|TRBJ2-7
CASSARGLYEQYF
TGTGCCAGCAGCGCTAGGGGGCTCTACGAGCAGTACTTC
>NA|16|TRBV7-6|NA|TRBJ2-3
CASSPRDWLPSDTQYF
TGTGCCAGCAGCCCCCGGGACTGGCTCCCCTCAGATACGCAGTATTTT
>NA|14|TRBV18|many|TRBJ2-5
CASSPESFQETQYF
TGTGCCAGCTCCCCTGAGAGTTTCCAAGAGACCCAGTACTTC
>NA|15|TRBV7-9|few|TRBJ2-2
CASIKRAIDTGELFF
TGTGCCAGCATTAAAAGGGCCATCGACACCGGGGAGCTGTTTTTT